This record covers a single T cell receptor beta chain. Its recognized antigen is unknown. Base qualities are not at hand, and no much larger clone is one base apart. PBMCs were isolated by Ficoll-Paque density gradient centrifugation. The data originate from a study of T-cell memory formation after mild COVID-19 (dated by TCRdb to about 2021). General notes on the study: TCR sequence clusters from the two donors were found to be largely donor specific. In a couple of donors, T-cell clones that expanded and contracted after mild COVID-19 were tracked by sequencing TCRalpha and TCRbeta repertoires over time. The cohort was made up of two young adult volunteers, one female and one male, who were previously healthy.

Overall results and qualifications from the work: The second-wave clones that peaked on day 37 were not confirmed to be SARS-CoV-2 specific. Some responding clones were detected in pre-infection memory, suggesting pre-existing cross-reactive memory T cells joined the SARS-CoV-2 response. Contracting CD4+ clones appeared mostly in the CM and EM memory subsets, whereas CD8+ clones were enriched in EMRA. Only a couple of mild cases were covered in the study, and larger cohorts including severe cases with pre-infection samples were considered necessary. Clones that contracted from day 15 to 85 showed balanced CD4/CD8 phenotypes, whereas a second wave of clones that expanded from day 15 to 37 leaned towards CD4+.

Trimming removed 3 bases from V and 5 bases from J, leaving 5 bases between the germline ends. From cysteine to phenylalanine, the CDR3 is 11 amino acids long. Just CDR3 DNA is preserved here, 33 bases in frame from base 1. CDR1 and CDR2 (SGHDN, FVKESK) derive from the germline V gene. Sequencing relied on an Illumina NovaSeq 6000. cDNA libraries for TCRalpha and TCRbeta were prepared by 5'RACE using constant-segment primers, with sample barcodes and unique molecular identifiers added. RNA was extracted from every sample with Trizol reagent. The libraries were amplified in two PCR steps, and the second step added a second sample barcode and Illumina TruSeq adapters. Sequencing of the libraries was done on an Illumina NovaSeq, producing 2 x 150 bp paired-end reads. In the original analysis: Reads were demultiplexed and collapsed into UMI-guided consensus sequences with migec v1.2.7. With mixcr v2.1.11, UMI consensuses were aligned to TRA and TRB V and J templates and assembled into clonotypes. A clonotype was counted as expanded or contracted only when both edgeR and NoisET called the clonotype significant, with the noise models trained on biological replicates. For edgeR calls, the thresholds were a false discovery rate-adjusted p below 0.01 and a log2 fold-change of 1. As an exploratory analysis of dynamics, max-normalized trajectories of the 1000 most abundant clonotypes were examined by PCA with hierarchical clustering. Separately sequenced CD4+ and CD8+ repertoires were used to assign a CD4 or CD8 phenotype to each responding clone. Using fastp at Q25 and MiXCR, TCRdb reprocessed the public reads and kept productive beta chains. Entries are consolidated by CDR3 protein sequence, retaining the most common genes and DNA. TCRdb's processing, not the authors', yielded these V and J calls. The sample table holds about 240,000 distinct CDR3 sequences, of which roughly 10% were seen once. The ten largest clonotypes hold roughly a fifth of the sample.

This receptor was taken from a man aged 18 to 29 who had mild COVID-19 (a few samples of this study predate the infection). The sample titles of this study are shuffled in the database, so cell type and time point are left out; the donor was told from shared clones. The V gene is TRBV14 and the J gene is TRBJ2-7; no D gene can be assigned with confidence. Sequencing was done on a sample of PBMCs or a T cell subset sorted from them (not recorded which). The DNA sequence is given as TGTGCCAGCAGCCATGGGGACGAGCAGTACTTC. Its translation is CASSHGDEQYF.